These 21 T cell receptor beta chains originate from one sample sequenced in a study of blood T cell repertoires in COVID-19. TCRdb keeps only in-frame clones here, not all; method: immunoSEQ multiplex PCR. The data hold roughly 570,000 clones, with approximately 88% observed a single time. The sequencing input was peripheral blood. The receptors here all came from a woman in her forties or fifties with COVID-19, enrolled during active disease.

This chain links TRBV27 with TRBJ1-1, with D unclear. Germline V gene data show CDR1 as MNHEY and CDR2 as SMNVEV (reference sequence). Trimming pared 8 bases from V and 8 bases from J, leaving 15 bases between. CDR3 length equals 12 residues. CDR3 in amino acids: CASGLPPAEAFF. The CDR3 DNA is TGTGCCAGCGGACTTCCCCCGGCGGAAGCTTTCTTT.

V is TRBV3-1 (or the pseudogene TRBV3-2) and J is TRBJ1-1, with D possibly TRBD1 on 6 matching bases. Looked up from germline, CDR1 is LGHDT and CDR2 is YNNKEL (reference sequence). V was trimmed by 1 base and J by 10 bases, leaving 10 bases between them. This CDR3 has 12 amino acids. CDR3 sequence: CASSQVGAGAFF. DNA for the CDR3: TGTGCCAGCAGCCAAGTGGGGGCCGGAGCTTTCTTT.

The genes are TRBV6-5 and TRBJ2-2, with 7 bases aligning to TRBD1. CDR1 and CDR2 (germline): MNHEY, SVGAGI. V was clipped by 9 bases and J by 7 bases; unmatched bases: 11. This CDR3 has 14 amino acids. The DNA for the CDR3 is TGTGCCAGTAGGACCGGGACAGCTGGCGGGGAGCTGTTTTTT. Protein: CASRTGTAGGELFF.

V usage is TRBV2 and J usage is TRBJ1-5; D gene ambiguous. V shed 5 bases and J shed 0 bases, with 8 bases lying between them. The germline V gene encodes CDR1 SNHLY and CDR2 FYNNEI. This CDR3 contains 14 residues. The CDR3 DNA sequence: TGTGCCAGCAGTTTTAGAAATAGCAATCAGCCCCAGCATTTT. Amino acid sequence: CASSFRNSNQPQHF.

This clone appeared once. The chain uses TRBV15 and TRBJ2-3; tentatively, D is TRBD2 (6 bases). Trimming shortened V by 9 bases and J by 0 bases, and 13 bases separated the two germline ends. The CDR3 has 14 amino acids. Per the germline V gene, CDR1 is LNHNV and CDR2 is YYDKDF (reference sequence). The CDR3 region is CATQTGTSTDTQYF. The CDR3 coding sequence is TGTGCCACGCAGACGGGGACTAGCACAGATACGCAGTATTTT.

This clone is a singleton in its sample. CDR3 region: CASSQREGSGYTF. CDR3 bases: TGTGCCAGCAGCCAAAGGGAGGGGTCTGGCTACACCTTC. The rearrangement joins TRBV6-6 to TRBJ1-2; D is possibly TRBD1 (5 bases). CDR1 and CDR2 from the germline V gene are MNHNY and SVGAGI (reference sequence). With 6 bases removed from V and 7 bases from J, the gap between germline ends came to 15 bases. The CDR3 sequence is 13 residues long.

This chain connects TRBV3-1 (or the pseudogene TRBV3-2) to TRBJ2-3, with 11 positions matching TRBD1. This CDR3 region has 20 residues. The germline CDR1 and CDR2 sequences are LGHDT and YNNKEL (reference sequence). V trimming: 0 bases; J trimming: 2 bases; junction bases outside the gene matches: 13. This CDR3 reads CASSQDPGKGQGVLTDTQYF. The DNA for the CDR3 is TGTGCCAGCAGCCAAGATCCTGGTAAGGGACAGGGGGTCCTCACAGATACGCAGTATTTT.

The chain couples TRBV5-8 to TRBJ2-7, with 7 positions matching TRBD1. The germline V gene encodes CDR1 SGHTS and CDR2 YDEGEE. V was pared by 5 bases and J by 0 bases, with 5 bases of the junction left unmatched. The CDR3 consists of 14 residues. The CDR3 DNA follows: TGTGCCAGCAGACATACAGGGGTCTCCTACGAGCAGTACTTC. It codes for CASRHTGVSYEQYF.

The V gene is TRBV5-1, the J gene TRBJ2-2, with 9 bases aligning to TRBD2. J was trimmed by 7 bases and V by 4 bases; bases with no gene match: 26. This CDR3 contains 21 residues. Looked up from germline, CDR1 is SGHRS and CDR2 is YFSETQ. The CDR3 coding sequence is TGCGCCAGCAGCGGGGGAGCCAGGCGGATAGCGGGGGCTCAAGGCGGCGGGGAGCTGTTTTTT. Translating gives CASSGGARRIAGAQGGGELFF.

The chain is built from TRBV5-1 and TRBJ2-7; the D gene is possibly TRBD2 (7 bases). V shed 4 bases and J shed 7 bases, with 21 bases lying between them. The germline V gene encodes CDR1 SGHRS and CDR2 YFSETQ. This CDR3 is built from 15 residues. The CDR3 reads CASSNAGAQEGEQYF. DNA of the CDR3: TGCGCCAGCAGCAACGCGGGGGCCCAGGAGGGTGAGCAGTACTTC.

The chain links TRBV12-5 to TRBJ1-6; D unclear. The V gene lost 6 bases and the J gene lost 10 bases, with 7 bases spanning the gap. Looked up from germline, CDR1 is LGHNT and CDR2 is FRNRAP. The CDR3 runs to 11 residues. The CDR3, as DNA: TGTGCTAGTGGCGTGAGCTCACCCCTCCACTTT. Translated: CASGVSSPLHF.

This clone has a single count. CDR3 region: CAIGGGDTQYF. The CDR3, as DNA: TGTGCCATCGGCGGAGGGGATACGCAGTATTTT. The chain couples TRBV10-3 to TRBJ2-3; weak D call: TRBD2 (6 bases). The CDR3 extends over 11 amino acids. With 8 bases removed from V and 6 bases from J, the gap between germline ends came to 9 bases. The V gene's germline CDR1 is ENHRY and CDR2 SYGVKD.

The chain joins TRBV19 to TRBJ2-1; 9 bases agree with TRBD1. V trimming: 6 bases; J trimming: 9 bases; junction bases outside the gene matches: 12. The CDR3 has 15 residues. CDR1 is LNHDA, CDR2 SQIVND, per germline (reference sequence). CDR3 in amino acids: CASREGQGLSSEQFF. The CDR3 DNA reads as TGTGCCAGTAGGGAGGGACAGGGCCTATCGAGTGAGCAGTTCTTC.

The rearrangement uses TRBV10-3 and TRBJ1-3; D is undetermined. The V gene's germline CDR1 is ENHRY and CDR2 SYGVKD. The CDR3 is 14 residues long. Trimming pared 10 bases from V and 0 bases from J, leaving 13 bases between. The CDR3 spells CATEGGRSGNTIYF. In DNA, the CDR3 is TGTGCCACGGAGGGCGGGCGCTCTGGAAACACCATATATTTT.

The rearrangement uses TRBV6-5 and TRBJ2-7, with D uncertain. Germline V gene sequence: CDR1 MNHEY, CDR2 SVGAGI. The CDR3 has 14 residues. With 0 bases removed from V and 2 bases from J, the gap between germline ends came to 8 bases. Here the CDR3 reads CASSYSMQAYEQYF. The CDR3 DNA reads as TGTGCCAGCAGTTACTCGATGCAGGCCTACGAGCAGTACTTC.

The rearrangement links TRBV12-3 or TRBV12-4 to TRBJ1-2, with D perhaps TRBD1 (5 bases). The CDR3 spans 11 residues. Trimming removed 8 bases at V and 5 bases at J, with 9 bases between. CDR3 amino acids: CASGAYYGYTF. The CDR3 DNA is TGTGCCAGCGGGGCTTATTATGGCTACACCTTC.

The rearrangement joins TRBV6-2 or TRBV6-3 to TRBJ1-5; 7 nucleotides line up with TRBD1. Trimming removed 5 bases from V and 4 bases from J; junction bases left unmatched: 8. The CDR3 sequence is 15 residues long. The germline V gene has CDR1 MNHEY and CDR2 SVGEGT. The CDR3 protein is CASSESAGGNQPQHF. Here the CDR3 DNA reads TGTGCCAGCAGTGAGAGTGCAGGGGGTAATCAGCCCCAGCATTTT.

The chain joins TRBV6-5 to TRBJ2-7, with 11 bases lining up with TRBD2. The CDR3 sequence is 15 residues long. Trimming removed 6 bases from V and 2 bases from J; junction bases left unmatched: 6. Per germline, CDR1 MNHEY and CDR2 SVGAGI. In DNA form, the CDR3 reads TGTGCCAGCAGCGCGACTAGCGGGGCCCCCTACGAGCAGTACTTC. Protein product: CASSATSGAPYEQYF.

V gene TRBV6-5 combines with J gene TRBJ1-2; TRBD1 agrees at 7 bases. V was clipped by 7 bases and J by 4 bases; unmatched bases: 0. The germline gives CDR1 MNHEY, CDR2 SVGAGI. The CDR3 totals 11 residues. The CDR3 protein is CASTGGYGYTF. CDR3 DNA sequence: TGTGCCAGCACAGGGGGCTATGGCTACACCTTC.

This chain uses TRBV18 with TRBJ1-5; D may be TRBD1 (6 bases). This CDR3 region has 14 residues. Trimming pared 3 bases from V and 4 bases from J, leaving 10 bases between. Germline CDR1 is KGHSH and CDR2 is LQKENI. In DNA, the CDR3 is TGTGCCAGCTCACCGACTCAGGGGAATCAGCCCCAGCATTTT. This codes for CASSPTQGNQPQHF.

The V gene is TRBV7-8, the J gene TRBJ2-3, with 8 bases that match TRBD1. This CDR3 is built from 17 residues. Germline V gene sequence: CDR1 SGHVS, CDR2 FQNEAQ. V gave up 4 bases and J gave up 0 bases; unmatched junction bases: 9. This CDR3 is CASSYSGRGLSTDTQYF. The CDR3, as DNA: TGTGCCAGCAGCTATAGTGGCAGGGGGCTTAGCACAGATACGCAGTATTTT.